The T cell receptor (beta chain) under discussion was sequenced for a study of identical twins. Study results and limitations: Out-of-frame TCR alpha sharing observed in monozygotic twins exceeded model estimates. Insertion counts were lower in abundant cord blood beta clonotypes, a trend that memory repertoires did not show.

There are 16 residues in the CDR3. V was clipped by 8 bases and J by 0 bases; unmatched bases: 10. Germline loops: CDR1 SGHVS, CDR2 FQNEAQ. About this clonotype itself: Its specificity is not known.

TCRdb recomputed calls from the 5' RACE reads with MiXCR, one row per CDR3 protein. The sample holds around 530,000 distinct CDR3 sequences, roughly 15% seen once. The same data also contributed to another study, on yellow fever vaccine responses in identical twins.

Source material: CD4+ T cells sorted from blood. This TCR derives from a woman under 30 in good health. V and J are TRBV7-8 and TRBJ2-3; 8 nucleotides align to TRBD2. The CDR3 coding sequence is TGTGCCAGCGCATTCGGGACTAGTCTAAGCACAGATACGCAGTATTTT. Amino acid sequence: CASAFGTSLSTDTQYF.